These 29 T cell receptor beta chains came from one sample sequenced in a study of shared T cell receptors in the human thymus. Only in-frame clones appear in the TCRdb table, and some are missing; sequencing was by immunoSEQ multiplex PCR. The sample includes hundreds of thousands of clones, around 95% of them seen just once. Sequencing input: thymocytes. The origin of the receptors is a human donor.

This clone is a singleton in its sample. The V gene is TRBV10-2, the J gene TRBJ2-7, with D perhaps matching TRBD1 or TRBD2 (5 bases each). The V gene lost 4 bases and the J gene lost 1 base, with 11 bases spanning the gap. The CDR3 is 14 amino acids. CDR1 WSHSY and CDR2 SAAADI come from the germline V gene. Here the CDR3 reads CASSVRDGSYEQYF. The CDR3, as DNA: TGCGCCAGCAGTGTCCGGGACGGATCCTACGAGCAGTACTTC.

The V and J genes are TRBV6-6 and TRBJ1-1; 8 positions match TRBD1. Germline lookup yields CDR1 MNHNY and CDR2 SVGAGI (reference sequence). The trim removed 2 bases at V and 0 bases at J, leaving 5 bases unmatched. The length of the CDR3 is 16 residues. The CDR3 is CASSYVSGQVNTEAFF. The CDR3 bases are TGTGCCAGCAGTTACGTGTCGGGACAGGTGAACACTGAAGCTTTCTTT.

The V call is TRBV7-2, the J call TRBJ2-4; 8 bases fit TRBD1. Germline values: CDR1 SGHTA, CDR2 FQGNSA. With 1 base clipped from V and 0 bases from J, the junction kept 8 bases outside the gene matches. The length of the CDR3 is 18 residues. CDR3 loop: CASSLGARGPLAKNIQYF. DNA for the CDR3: TGTGCCAGCAGCTTAGGAGCCAGGGGGCCCCTAGCCAAAAACATTCAGTACTTC.

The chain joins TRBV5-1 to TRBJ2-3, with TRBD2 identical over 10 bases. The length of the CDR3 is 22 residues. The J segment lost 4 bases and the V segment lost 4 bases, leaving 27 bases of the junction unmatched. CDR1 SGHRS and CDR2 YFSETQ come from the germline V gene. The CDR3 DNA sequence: TGCGCCAGCAGCCTAACCGGGACCCCCCTCCAGGAGCGGGAGGGCCTTTCAGATACGCAGTATTTT. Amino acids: CASSLTGTPLQEREGLSDTQYF.

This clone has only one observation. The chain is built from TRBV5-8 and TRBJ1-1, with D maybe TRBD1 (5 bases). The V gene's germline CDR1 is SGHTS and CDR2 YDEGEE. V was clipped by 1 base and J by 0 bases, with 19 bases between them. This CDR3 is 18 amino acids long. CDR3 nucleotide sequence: TGTGCCAGCAGCTTGCGGGACCCCAGTACATCCATGAACACTGAAGCTTTCTTT. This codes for CASSLRDPSTSMNTEAFF. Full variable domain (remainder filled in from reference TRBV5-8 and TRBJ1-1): EAGVTQSPTHLIKTRGQQATLRCSPISGHTSVYWYQQALGLGLQFLLWYDEGEERNRGNFPPRFSGRQFPNYSSELNVNALELEDSALYLCASSLRDPSTSMNTEAFFGQGTRLTVV.

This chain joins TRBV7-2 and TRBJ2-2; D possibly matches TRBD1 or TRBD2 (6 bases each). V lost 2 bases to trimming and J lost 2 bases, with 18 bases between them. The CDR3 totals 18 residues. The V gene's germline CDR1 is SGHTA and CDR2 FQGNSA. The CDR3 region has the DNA TGTGCCAGCAGCTTATGGCCCCTCGGAGGGACAAACACCGGGGAGCTGTTTTTT. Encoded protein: CASSLWPLGGTNTGELFF.

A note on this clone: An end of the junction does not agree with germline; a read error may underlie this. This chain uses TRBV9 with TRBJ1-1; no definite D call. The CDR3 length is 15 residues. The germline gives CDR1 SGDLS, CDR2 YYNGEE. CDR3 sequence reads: CTSSVVTAAYTEAFF. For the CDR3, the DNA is TGTACCAGCAGCGTAGTCACGGCGGCGTACACTGAAGCTTTCTTT.

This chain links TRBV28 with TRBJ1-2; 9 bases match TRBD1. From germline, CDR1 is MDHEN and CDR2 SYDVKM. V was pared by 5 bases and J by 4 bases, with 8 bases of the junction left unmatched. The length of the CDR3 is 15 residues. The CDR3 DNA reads TGTGCCAGCAGTATGACTATACAGGGGGCCTATGGCTACACCTTC. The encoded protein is CASSMTIQGAYGYTF.

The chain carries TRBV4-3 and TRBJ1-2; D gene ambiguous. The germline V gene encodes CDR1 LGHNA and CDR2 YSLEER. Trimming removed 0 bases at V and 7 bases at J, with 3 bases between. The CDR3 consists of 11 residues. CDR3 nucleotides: TGCGCCAGCAGCCAAGAATCTGGCTACACCTTC. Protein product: CASSQESGYTF.

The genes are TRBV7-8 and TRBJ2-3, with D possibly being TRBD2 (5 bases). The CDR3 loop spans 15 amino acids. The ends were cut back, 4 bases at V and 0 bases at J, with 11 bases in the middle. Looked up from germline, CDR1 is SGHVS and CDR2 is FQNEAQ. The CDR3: CASSSGLASTDTQYF. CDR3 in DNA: TGTGCCAGCAGCTCTGGACTGGCTAGCACAGATACGCAGTATTTT. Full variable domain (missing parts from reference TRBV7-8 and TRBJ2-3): GAGVSQSPRYKVAKRGQDVALRCDPISGHVSLFWYQQALGQGPEFLTYFQNEAQLDKSGLPSDRFFAERPEGSVSTLKIQRTQQEDSAVYLCASSSGLASTDTQYFGPGTRLTVL.

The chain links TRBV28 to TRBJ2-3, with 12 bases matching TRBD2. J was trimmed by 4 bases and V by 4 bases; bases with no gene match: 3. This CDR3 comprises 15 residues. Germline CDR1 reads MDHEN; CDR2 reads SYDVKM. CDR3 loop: CASSWTSGKSDTQYF. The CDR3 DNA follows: TGTGCCAGCAGTTGGACTAGCGGGAAGTCAGATACGCAGTATTTT.

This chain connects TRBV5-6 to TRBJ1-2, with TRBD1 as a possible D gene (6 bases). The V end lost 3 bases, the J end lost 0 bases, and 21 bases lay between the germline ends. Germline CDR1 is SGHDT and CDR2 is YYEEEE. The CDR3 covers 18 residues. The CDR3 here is CASSSLLPGQTANYGYTF. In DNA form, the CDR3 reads TGTGCCAGCAGCTCCCTCCTTCCCGGACAGACAGCTAACTATGGCTACACCTTC.

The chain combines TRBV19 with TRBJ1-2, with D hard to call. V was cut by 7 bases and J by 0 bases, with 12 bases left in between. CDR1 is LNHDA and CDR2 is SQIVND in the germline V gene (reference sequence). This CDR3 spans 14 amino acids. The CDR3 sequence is CASTRRGANYGYTF. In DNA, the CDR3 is TGTGCCAGTACCCGGAGAGGAGCTAACTATGGCTACACCTTC.

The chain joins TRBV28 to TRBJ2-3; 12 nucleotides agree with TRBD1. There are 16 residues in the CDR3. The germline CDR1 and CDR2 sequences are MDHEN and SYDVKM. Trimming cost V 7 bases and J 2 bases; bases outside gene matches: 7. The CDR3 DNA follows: TGTGCCAGCAAGGAAGGGGGACAGGGGGCCACAGATACGCAGTATTTT. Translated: CASKEGGQGATDTQYF.

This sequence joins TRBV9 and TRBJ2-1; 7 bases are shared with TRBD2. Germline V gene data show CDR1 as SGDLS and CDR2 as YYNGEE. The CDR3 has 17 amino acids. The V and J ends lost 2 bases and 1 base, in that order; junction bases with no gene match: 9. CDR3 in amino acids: CASSVTESGVSYNEQFF. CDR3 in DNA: TGTGCCAGCAGCGTCACCGAAAGCGGGGTTTCCTACAATGAGCAGTTCTTC.

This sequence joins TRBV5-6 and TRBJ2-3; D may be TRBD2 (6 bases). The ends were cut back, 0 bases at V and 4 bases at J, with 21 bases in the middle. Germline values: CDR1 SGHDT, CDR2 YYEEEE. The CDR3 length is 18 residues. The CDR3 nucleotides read TGTGCCAGCAGCTTGGCCTGGGACGCGGGGTTGTCCCCAGATACGCAGTATTTT. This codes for CASSLAWDAGLSPDTQYF.

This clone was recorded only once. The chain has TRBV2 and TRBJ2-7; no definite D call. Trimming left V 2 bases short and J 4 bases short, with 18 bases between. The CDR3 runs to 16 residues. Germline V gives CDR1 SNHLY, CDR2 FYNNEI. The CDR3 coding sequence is TGTGCCAGCAGTGAAATCGGCCAGTCTTTGGAGTACGAGCAGTACTTC. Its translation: CASSEIGQSLEYEQYF.

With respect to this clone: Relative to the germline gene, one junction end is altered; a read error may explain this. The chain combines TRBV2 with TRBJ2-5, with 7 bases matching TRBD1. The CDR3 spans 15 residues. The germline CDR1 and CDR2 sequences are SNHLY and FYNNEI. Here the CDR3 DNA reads TGTGCCAGCAGAGAAGACAGGGAAAGGAAAAAGACCCAGTACTTC. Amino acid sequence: CASREDRERKKTQYF.

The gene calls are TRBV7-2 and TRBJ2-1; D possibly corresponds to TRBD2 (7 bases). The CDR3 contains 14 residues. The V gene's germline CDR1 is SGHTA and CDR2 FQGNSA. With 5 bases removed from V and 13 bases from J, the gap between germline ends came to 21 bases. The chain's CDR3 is CASSREGGLRPQFF. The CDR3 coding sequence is TGTGCCAGCAGCCGCGAGGGGGGGCTTCGACCTCAGTTCTTC.

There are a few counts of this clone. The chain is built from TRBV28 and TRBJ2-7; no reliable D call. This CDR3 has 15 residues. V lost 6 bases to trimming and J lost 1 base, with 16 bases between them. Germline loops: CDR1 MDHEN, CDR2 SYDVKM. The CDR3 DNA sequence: TGTGCCAGCAGACGGGTTCCCATGCCGTCCTACGAGCAGTACTTC. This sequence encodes CASRRVPMPSYEQYF. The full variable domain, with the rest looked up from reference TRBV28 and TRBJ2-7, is DVKVTQSSRYLVKRTGEKVFLECVQDMDHENMFWYRQDPGLGLRLIYFSYDVKMKEKGDIPEGYSVSREKKERFSLILESASTNQTSMYLCASRRVPMPSYEQYFGPGTRLTVT.

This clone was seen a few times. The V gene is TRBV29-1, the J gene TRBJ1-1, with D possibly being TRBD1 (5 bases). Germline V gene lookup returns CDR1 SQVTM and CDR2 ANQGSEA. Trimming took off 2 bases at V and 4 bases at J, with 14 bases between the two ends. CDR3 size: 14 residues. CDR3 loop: CSVECFRGSTEAFF. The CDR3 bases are TGCAGCGTTGAATGCTTCCGGGGGAGCACTGAAGCTTTCTTT.

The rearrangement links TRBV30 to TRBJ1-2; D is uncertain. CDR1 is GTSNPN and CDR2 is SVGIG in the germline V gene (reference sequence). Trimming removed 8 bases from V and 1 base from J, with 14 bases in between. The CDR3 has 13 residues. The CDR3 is CARNLIGNYGYTF. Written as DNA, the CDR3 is TGTGCCCGCAACTTAATTGGTAACTATGGCTACACCTTC.

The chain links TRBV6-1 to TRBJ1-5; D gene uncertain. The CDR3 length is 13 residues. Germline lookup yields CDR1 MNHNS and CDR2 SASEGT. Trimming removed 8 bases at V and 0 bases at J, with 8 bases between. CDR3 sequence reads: CASCENSNQPQHF. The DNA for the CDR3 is TGTGCCAGCTGCGAGAATAGCAATCAGCCCCAGCATTTT.

This CDR3 reads CASSGESNQPQHF. The CDR3 region has the DNA TGTGCCAGCAGCGGGGAAAGCAATCAGCCCCAGCATTTT. The J gene is TRBJ1-5, the V gene TRBV7-9; D not certain. Germline V lookup: CDR1 SEHNR, CDR2 FQNEAQ (reference sequence). V was clipped by 5 bases and J by 1 base, with 6 bases between them. The CDR3 spans 13 residues.

The CDR3 DNA follows: TGTGCCAGCAGTGCCCACGCTTCAGCAGGTACAACTAATGAAAAACTGTTTTTT. Amino acids: CASSAHASAGTTNEKLFF. The chain links TRBV27 to TRBJ1-4; D call uncertain. CDR3 size: 18 residues. In germline, CDR1 is MNHEY, CDR2 SMNVEV (reference sequence). V was pared by 5 bases and J by 0 bases, with 19 bases between.

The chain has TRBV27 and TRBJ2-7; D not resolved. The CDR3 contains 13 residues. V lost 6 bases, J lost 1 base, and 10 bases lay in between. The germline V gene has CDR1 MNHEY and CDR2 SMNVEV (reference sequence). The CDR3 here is CASRGIGSYEQYF. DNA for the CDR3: TGTGCCAGCAGAGGTATTGGGTCCTACGAGCAGTACTTC.

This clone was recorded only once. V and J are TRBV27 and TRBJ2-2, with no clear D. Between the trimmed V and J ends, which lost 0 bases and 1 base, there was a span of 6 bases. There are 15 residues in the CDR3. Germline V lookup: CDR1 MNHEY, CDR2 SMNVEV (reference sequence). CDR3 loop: CASSLSSVNTGELFF. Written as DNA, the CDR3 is TGTGCCAGCAGTTTATCTTCGGTGAACACCGGGGAGCTGTTTTTT.

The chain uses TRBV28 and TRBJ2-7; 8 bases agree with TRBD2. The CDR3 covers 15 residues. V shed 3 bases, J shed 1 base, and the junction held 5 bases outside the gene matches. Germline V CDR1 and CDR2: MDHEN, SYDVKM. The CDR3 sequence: CASSLCKRGSYEQYF. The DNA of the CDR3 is TGTGCCAGCAGTTTGTGCAAGCGGGGGTCCTACGAGCAGTACTTC.

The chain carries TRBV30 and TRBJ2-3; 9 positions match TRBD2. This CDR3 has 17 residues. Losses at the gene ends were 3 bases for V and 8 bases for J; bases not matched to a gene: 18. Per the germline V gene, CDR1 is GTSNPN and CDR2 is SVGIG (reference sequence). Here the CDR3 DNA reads TGTGCCTGGAGGCCTTTTACGCGGGAGGGCCGAATTGGTACGCAGTATTTT. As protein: CAWRPFTREGRIGTQYF.